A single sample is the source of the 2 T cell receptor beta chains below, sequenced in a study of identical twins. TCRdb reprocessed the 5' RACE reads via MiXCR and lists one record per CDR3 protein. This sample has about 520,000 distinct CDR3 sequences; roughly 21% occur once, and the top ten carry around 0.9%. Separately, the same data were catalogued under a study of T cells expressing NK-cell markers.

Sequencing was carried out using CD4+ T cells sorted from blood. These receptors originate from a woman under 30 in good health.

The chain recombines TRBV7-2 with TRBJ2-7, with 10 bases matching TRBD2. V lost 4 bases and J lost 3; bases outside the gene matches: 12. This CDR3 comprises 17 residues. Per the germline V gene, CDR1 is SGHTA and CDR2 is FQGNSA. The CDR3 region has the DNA TGTGCCAGCAGCTGGGGGCCTACTAGCGGGACAGGCTACGAGCAGTACTTC. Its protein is CASSWGPTSGTGYEQYF. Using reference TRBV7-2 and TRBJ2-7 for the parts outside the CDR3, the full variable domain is GAGVSQSPSNKVTEKGKDVELRCDPISGHTALYWYRQSLGQGLEFLIYFQGNSAPDKSGLPSDRFSAERTGGSVSTLTIQRTQQEDSAVYLCASSWGPTSGTGYEQYFGPGTRLTVT.

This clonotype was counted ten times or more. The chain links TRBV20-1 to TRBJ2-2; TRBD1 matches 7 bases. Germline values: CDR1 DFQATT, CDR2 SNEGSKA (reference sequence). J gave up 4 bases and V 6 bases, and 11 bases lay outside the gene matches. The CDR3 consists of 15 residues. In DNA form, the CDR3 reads TGCAGTGCCGAGTCCGGGACAGAACTCACCGGGGAGCTGTTTTTT. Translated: CSAESGTELTGELFF.